The 21 T cell receptor beta chains below were found in one sample sequenced in a study of T-cell reconstitution after alpha-beta-depleted transplantation in children. The TCRbeta library was prepared with unique molecular identifiers. TCRdb re-called the PCR reads with MiXCR, one entry per CDR3 protein. The table lists 500,000 to 750,000 distinct CDR3 sequences, around 13% of them singletons. The sample consisted of PBMCs, mostly from graft donor cells, taken 360 days after TCRalphabeta/CD19-depleted stem cell transplant. These receptors originate from a male patient younger than 18 who had a stem cell transplant for acute myeloid leukemia, so the T cells may come from the graft donor.

CDR3 sequence: CASGPGRYNEQFF. In nucleotides, the CDR3 is TGTGCCAGCGGCCCCGGGCGGTACAATGAGCAGTTCTTC. The J gene is TRBJ2-1, the V gene TRBV25-1; D remains unclear. Germline loops: CDR1 MGHDK, CDR2 SYGVNS. Trimming took 8 bases from V and 4 from J, leaving 12 bases between them. The CDR3 consists of 13 residues.

This rearrangement joins TRBV29-1 to TRBJ1-2; D perhaps matches TRBD1 (5 bases). The V gene's germline CDR1 is SQVTM and CDR2 ANQGSEA. The CDR3 consists of 13 residues. Trimming left V 2 bases short and J 3 bases short, with 10 bases between. The CDR3 DNA is TGCAGCGTTGAATCCAGGGATCACTATGGCTACACCTTC. Protein: CSVESRDHYGYTF.

In this sample, this clonotype turned up a few times. The chain joins TRBV12-3 or TRBV12-4 to TRBJ2-2; TRBD1 aligns across 11 bases. V shed 3 bases and J 2 bases; nucleotides not matched to a gene: 11. The CDR3 loop spans 19 amino acids. The CDR3 DNA reads TGTGCCAGCAGTTTTGGGACAGGGGGTGCGTGGGTCAACACCGGGGAGCTGTTTTTT. Protein product: CASSFGTGGAWVNTGELFF.

This clonotype has more than one count but fewer than ten. V and J are TRBV5-5 and TRBJ2-1; no clear D gene. V was pared by 2 bases and J by 10 bases, with 13 bases between. Germline CDR1 SGHKS, CDR2 YYEKEE (reference sequence). This CDR3 comprises 13 residues. In DNA, the CDR3 is TGTGCCAGCAGCTTCTTCCCGGATGTAGAGCAGTTCTTC. Translation: CASSFFPDVEQFF.

The table lists this clonotype with many counts. The chain is built from TRBV28 and TRBJ2-5; D ambiguous. There are 13 residues in the CDR3. The V end lost 2 bases, the J end lost 5 bases, and 9 bases lay between the germline ends. Per the germline V gene, CDR1 is MDHEN and CDR2 is SYDVKM. Here the CDR3 reads CASSLPPGETQYF. CDR3 sequence (DNA): TGTGCCAGCAGTTTACCCCCCGGGGAGACCCAGTACTTC.

This clonotype showed up just a few times. The chain employs TRBV4-2 and TRBJ2-2; 15 bases are a match to TRBD2. Trimming cost V 0 bases and J 6 bases; bases outside gene matches: 11. This CDR3 contains 20 residues. The V gene's germline CDR1 is LGHNA and CDR2 YNFKEQ. The CDR3 sequence is CASSQDTVGLAGGPPGELFF. As DNA, the CDR3 is TGTGCCAGCAGCCAAGATACCGTCGGACTAGCGGGAGGGCCCCCCGGGGAGCTGTTTTTT.

The chain joins TRBV7-2 to TRBJ1-6; D not resolved. The germline V gene has CDR1 SGHTA and CDR2 FQGNSA. The V gene lost 1 base and the J gene lost 4 bases, with 11 bases spanning the gap. This CDR3 comprises 16 residues. In DNA form, the CDR3 reads TGTGCCAGCAGCTTAGTTCCAGGAAGATATAATTCACCCCTCCACTTT. This translates into CASSLVPGRYNSPLHF.

There are a few counts of this clonotype. The chain recombines TRBV20-1 with TRBJ2-1; perhaps TRBD2 as D (6 bases). The length of the CDR3 is 12 residues. The germline gives CDR1 DFQATT, CDR2 SNEGSKA (reference sequence). CDR3 protein: CRAGTFYNEQFF. The CDR3 nucleotides are TGCAGGGCCGGGACTTTTTACAATGAGCAGTTCTTC.

This clonotype came up a few times. The chain recombines TRBV7-3 with TRBJ2-1; TRBD2 agrees at 9 bases. This CDR3 region has 16 residues. V shed 4 bases, J shed 1 base, and the junction held 5 bases outside the gene matches. The germline V gene has CDR1 SGHTA and CDR2 FQGTGA. This CDR3 reads CASSSGLAPSYNEQFF. The CDR3 bases are TGTGCCAGCAGCTCTGGACTAGCGCCTTCCTACAATGAGCAGTTCTTC.

This clonotype was seen at least ten times. The J gene is TRBJ2-7, the V gene TRBV7-9, with 9 bases that match TRBD2. Looked up from germline, CDR1 is SEHNR and CDR2 is FQNEAQ (reference sequence). V was clipped by 5 bases and J by 2 bases; unmatched bases: 13. The CDR3 has 17 amino acids. The CDR3 nucleotides are TGTGCCAGCAGCAAGACCTCGGGTAGCGGGAGCACCTACGAGCAGTACTTC. Amino acid sequence: CASSKTSGSGSTYEQYF.

J is TRBJ2-5 and V is TRBV12-3 or TRBV12-4; the D gene is possibly TRBD1 (6 bases). V gave up 3 bases and J gave up 0 bases, with 20 bases separating them. There are 18 residues in the CDR3. The CDR3 nucleotides read TGTGCCAGCAGTTTGGAGGCAGGGGTTTCCGGATACCAAGAGACCCAGTACTTC. Translated: CASSLEAGVSGYQETQYF.

On this clonotype itself: A much larger clone is a single base away; this may be a read error. The chain uses TRBV12-3 or TRBV12-4 and TRBJ2-1, with D possibly being TRBD1 (5 bases). This CDR3 is 16 amino acids long. The V gene lost 7 bases and the J gene lost 6 bases, with 22 bases spanning the gap. CDR3 sequence (DNA): TGTGCCAGCAACGCCCTGTGGGGCGCCTCTAGCAATGAGCAGTTCTTC. Translating it yields CASNALWGASSNEQFF.

This clonotype showed up just a few times. V and J are TRBV9 and TRBJ2-4; 12 bases line up with TRBD2. With V trimmed by 3 bases and J by 7 bases, 5 bases remained unmatched. Germline CDR1 and CDR2: SGDLS and YYNGEE. This CDR3 is built from 15 residues. The CDR3 region has the DNA TGTGCCAGCAGCGAGACTAGCGGGAGATGGAACATTCAGTACTTC. Translated: CASSETSGRWNIQYF.

This clonotype was detected only a few times. The chain uses TRBV28 and TRBJ2-7; 12 nucleotides agree with TRBD2. This CDR3 spans 17 amino acids. Germline V lookup: CDR1 MDHEN, CDR2 SYDVKM. Unmatched junction bases numbered 13, after V lost 4 bases and J lost 6 bases. The CDR3 DNA is TGTGCCAGCAGTTCAGAGAGACTAGCGGGAGTATCGGGCGAGCAGTACTTC. Protein sequence: CASSSERLAGVSGEQYF.

Ten or more counts support this clonotype. J is TRBJ2-7 and V is TRBV4-3, with TRBD1 matching over 10 bases. Per germline, CDR1 LGHNA and CDR2 YSLEER. The CDR3 contains 15 residues. V was pared by 0 bases and J by 2 bases, with 1 base of the junction left unmatched. CDR3 loop: CASSQEGQGPYEQYF. CDR3 sequence (DNA): TGCGCCAGCAGCCAAGAGGGACAGGGGCCCTACGAGCAGTACTTC.

This clonotype came up a few times. CDR3 loop: CASSFDASAATDTQYF. CDR3 DNA sequence: TGTGCCAGCAGTTTTGATGCTAGCGCAGCCACAGATACGCAGTATTTT. The rearrangement joins TRBV28 to TRBJ2-3; D perhaps matches TRBD2 (6 bases). The CDR3 consists of 16 residues. The germline V gene encodes CDR1 MDHEN and CDR2 SYDVKM. Trimming left V 3 bases short and J 2 bases short, with 15 bases between.

The chain uses TRBV6-2 or TRBV6-3 and TRBJ2-6; D gene ambiguous. The CDR3 contains 17 residues. Germline V gene lookup returns CDR1 MNHEY and CDR2 SVGEGT. The V end lost 0 bases, the J end lost 2 bases, and 11 bases lay between the germline ends. The CDR3 DNA reads TGTGCCAGCAGTTACTCTTTTACGGATCCTGGGGCCAACGTCCTGACTTTC. Translating it yields CASSYSFTDPGANVLTF.

This clonotype was recorded at least ten times. The chain recombines TRBV4-2 with TRBJ2-5; possible D gene TRBD1, 7 bases. The CDR3 consists of 14 residues. Germline loops: CDR1 LGHNA, CDR2 YNFKEQ. V dropped 1 base and J dropped 7 bases, with 13 bases sitting between them. The CDR3: CASSQAGGGGTQYF. CDR3 DNA sequence: TGTGCCAGCAGCCAAGCAGGGGGAGGAGGGACCCAGTACTTC.

This clonotype appeared a few times. The CDR3 spells CASSGRTSRVNEQFF. CDR3 DNA sequence: TGTGCCAGCAGCGGTCGGACTAGCAGGGTTAATGAGCAGTTCTTC. The chain couples TRBV7-3 to TRBJ2-1, with 8 bases fitting TRBD2. Trimming removed 5 bases from V and 7 bases from J; junction bases left unmatched: 10. This CDR3 has 15 residues. CDR1 is SGHTA and CDR2 is FQGTGA in the germline V gene.

This clonotype was counted many times. V gene TRBV7-9 combines with J gene TRBJ2-5, with D tentatively TRBD1 (5 bases). CDR1 is SEHNR, CDR2 FQNEAQ, per germline (reference sequence). The V end was cut by 2 bases, the J end by 5 bases, with 12 bases between. The CDR3 extends over 14 amino acids. As DNA, the CDR3 is TGTGCCAGCAGCTTAAGGCAGGGTTGGGAGACCCAGTACTTC. Its protein product is CASSLRQGWETQYF.

This chain links TRBV28 with TRBJ2-7; no firm D call. In germline, CDR1 is MDHEN, CDR2 SYDVKM. The CDR3 extends over 13 amino acids. The germline V and J ends were trimmed by 7 bases and 3 bases, with 13 bases remaining between them. This CDR3 reads CASNVGRNYEQYF. The CDR3 nucleotides are TGTGCCAGCAACGTTGGACGGAACTACGAGCAGTACTTC.